The 16 T cell receptor beta chains in this list originate from one sample, sequenced in a study of T cells in Graves' hyperthyroidism and ophthalmopathy. There were TCR beta CDR3 regions amplified from RNA transcripts. During a first-round RT-PCR of the TCR CDR3, the HTBI primer set was used. From the multiplex PCR reads, TCRdb called clonotypes with MiXCR, one entry per CDR3 protein. The repertoire includes fewer than 500,000 distinct CDR3 sequences, approximately 14% of them detected once, and around 14% sits in the top ten. Source material: blood. These receptors were taken from a man between 18 and 29 years old with Graves' ophthalmopathy.

The sample holds many counts of this clonotype. The chain has TRBV7-9 and TRBJ2-4; TRBD1 agrees at 9 bases. Germline values: CDR1 SEHNR, CDR2 FQNEAQ (reference sequence). This CDR3 contains 14 residues. The ends lost 5 bases at V and 5 bases at J; junction bases unmatched: 4. This chain's CDR3 is CASSLRTGENIQYF. In DNA, the CDR3 is TGTGCCAGCAGCCTCCGGACAGGGGAAAACATTCAGTACTTC.

To note about this clonotype: This may be a read error: a much more frequent sequence differs by one nucleotide. The genes are TRBV12-3 or TRBV12-4 and TRBJ1-1; D might be TRBD1 (5 bases). The CDR3 is 14 residues long. CDR3 nucleotides: TGTGCCAACAGTTTACAGAGGGGATTATCTGAAGCTTTCTTT. It translates to CANSLQRGLSEAFF.

The chain carries TRBV29-1 and TRBJ2-2, with a possible D match to TRBD2 (6 bases). Trimming pared 4 bases from V and 2 bases from J, leaving 14 bases between. The CDR3 loop spans 15 amino acids. The V gene's germline CDR1 is SQVTM and CDR2 ANQGSEA. CDR3 region: CSVVGPGLNTGELFF. In nucleotides, the CDR3 is TGCAGCGTTGTTGGGCCGGGACTCAACACCGGGGAGCTGTTTTTT.

This clonotype was seen many times. The chain recombines TRBV12-3 or TRBV12-4 with TRBJ1-2; D unresolved. The CDR3 covers 13 residues. The germline V and J ends were trimmed by 6 bases and 8 bases, with 16 bases remaining between them. Here the CDR3 reads CASSSGPLYGYTF. The CDR3 DNA follows: TGTGCCAGCAGCTCAGGCCCTTTGTACGGCTACACCTTC.

The table lists this clonotype with many counts. The chain employs TRBV7-9 and TRBJ2-5, with 11 bases aligning to TRBD1. V was pared by 5 bases and J by 3 bases, with 5 bases of the junction left unmatched. The CDR3 contains 15 residues. Germline assignment: CDR1 SEHNR and CDR2 FQNEAQ (reference sequence). In nucleotides, the CDR3 is TGTGCCAGCAGCCCGGGGACAGGGGGTGAAGAGACCCAGTACTTC. This encodes CASSPGTGGEETQYF.

This clonotype was detected a few times. The genes are TRBV6-1 and TRBJ1-2; D remains ambiguous. CDR3 length: 14 amino acids. V gave up 7 bases and J gave up 6 bases, with 18 bases separating them. Germline CDR1 reads MNHNS; CDR2 reads SASEGT. The CDR3 region is CASIPHLGGNGYTF. In nucleotides, the CDR3 is TGTGCCAGCATCCCCCACTTGGGAGGGAATGGCTACACCTTC.

The table lists this clonotype with many counts. J is TRBJ1-2 and V is TRBV6-2 or TRBV6-3; D gene unclear. With 5 bases removed from V and 4 bases from J, the gap between germline ends came to 17 bases. The CDR3 has 15 residues. Germline V gene lookup returns CDR1 MNHEY and CDR2 SVGEGT. The CDR3 bases are TGTGCCAGCAGTCATCCCCCGCCTCTAGGCTATGGCTACACCTTC. It encodes CASSHPPPLGYGYTF.

The rearrangement joins TRBV18 to TRBJ1-1; D gene ambiguous. Trimming pared 4 bases from V and 2 bases from J, leaving 17 bases between. Per germline, CDR1 KGHSH and CDR2 LQKENI. The CDR3 length is 16 residues. The CDR3 sequence is CASSRPAAVGNTEAFF. CDR3 bases: TGTGCCAGCTCACGCCCGGCGGCCGTCGGTAACACTGAAGCTTTCTTT. Complete variable domain (other parts from reference TRBV18 and TRBJ1-1): NAGVMQNPRHLVRRRGQEARLRCSPMKGHSHVYWYRQLPEEGLKFMVYLQKENIIDESGMPKERFSAEFPKEGPSILRIQQVVRGDSAAYFCASSRPAAVGNTEAFFGQGTRLTVV.

This chain joins TRBV6-4 and TRBJ1-2; 12 nucleotides line up with TRBD1. Trimming at V came to 7 bases and at J to 5 bases, leaving 17 bases not matched to a gene. This CDR3 is built from 18 residues. CDR1 is MRHNA and CDR2 is SNTAGT in the germline V gene. CDR3 loop: CASTTGGDRGPPGYGYTF. The CDR3 nucleotides are TGTGCCAGCACCACGGGGGGGGACAGGGGGCCCCCCGGATATGGCTACACCTTC.

At least ten counts were recorded for this clonotype. The chain is built from TRBV29-1 and TRBJ2-1; perhaps D is TRBD1 or TRBD2 (5 bases each). The germline gives CDR1 SQVTM, CDR2 ANQGSEA. V shed 3 bases and J shed 10 bases, with 22 bases lying between them. This CDR3 is built from 15 residues. CDR3 loop: CSVEGVGTASLEQFF. The CDR3 bases are TGCAGCGTTGAGGGTGTGGGGACGGCCTCCTTGGAGCAGTTCTTC.

V usage is TRBV5-4 and J usage is TRBJ1-2, with 7 bases identical to TRBD1. The CDR3 loop spans 13 amino acids. The V gene end was trimmed by 7 bases and the J gene end by 4 bases; junction bases not matched to a gene: 7. Germline V lookup: CDR1 SGHNT, CDR2 YYREEE (reference sequence). The CDR3 DNA is TGTGCCAGCGCTAGACAGGGTGTCTATGGCTACACCTTC. As protein: CASARQGVYGYTF.

In DNA, the CDR3 is TGTGCCAGCAGTGAGAGGGACAGGGCCAATCAGCCCCAGCATTTT. Translation gives CASSERDRANQPQHF. This chain connects TRBV2 to TRBJ1-5; 9 bases line up with TRBD1. From germline, CDR1 is SNHLY and CDR2 FYNNEI. The CDR3 is 15 residues long. The trim removed 3 bases at V and 3 bases at J, leaving 3 bases unmatched.

This clonotype was picked up many times. The V and J genes are TRBV12-3 or TRBV12-4 and TRBJ2-1; D remains unclear. The CDR3 sequence is 13 residues long. V dropped 1 base and J dropped 8 bases, with 9 bases sitting between them. CDR3 in amino acids: CASSLVTIYEQFF. Here the CDR3 DNA reads TGTGCCAGCAGTTTAGTTACCATCTATGAGCAGTTCTTC.

This clonotype appeared many times. This rearrangement joins TRBV20-1 to TRBJ1-5; no clear D gene. CDR3 size: 12 residues. Germline-derived CDR1 and CDR2 are DFQATT and SNEGSKA (reference sequence). Trimming took 5 bases from V and 4 from J, leaving 9 bases between them. The CDR3 nucleotides read TGCAGTGCTGAGGACTGGAATCAGCCCCAGCATTTT. This gives the protein CSAEDWNQPQHF.

The table lists this clonotype with many counts. V is TRBV20-1 and J is TRBJ2-1, with D perhaps matching TRBD2 (5 bases). CDR3 size: 15 residues. The V gene lost 5 bases and the J gene lost 4 bases, with 18 bases spanning the gap. Per the germline V gene, CDR1 is DFQATT and CDR2 is SNEGSKA (reference sequence). CDR3: CSAPNGDGGYNEQFF. The CDR3 bases are TGCAGTGCTCCTAACGGCGACGGAGGTTACAATGAGCAGTTCTTC.

This clonotype was counted between two and nine times. The chain employs TRBV7-9 and TRBJ2-5, with D possibly matching TRBD1 (6 bases). Germline lookup yields CDR1 SEHNR and CDR2 FQNEAQ (reference sequence). CDR3 size: 14 residues. V was trimmed by 3 bases and J by 4 bases, leaving 12 bases between them. The CDR3 DNA follows: TGTGCCAGCAGCTTCTGGACAGAGATAGAGACCCAGTACTTC. Its translation is CASSFWTEIETQYF. The complete variable domain, with remaining parts taken from reference TRBV7-9 and TRBJ2-5, reads DTGVSQNPRHKITKRGQNVTFRCDPISEHNRLYWYRQTLGQGPEFLTYFQNEAQLEKSRLLSDRFSAERPKGSFSTLEIQRTEQGDSAMYLCASSFWTEIETQYFGPGTRLLVL.